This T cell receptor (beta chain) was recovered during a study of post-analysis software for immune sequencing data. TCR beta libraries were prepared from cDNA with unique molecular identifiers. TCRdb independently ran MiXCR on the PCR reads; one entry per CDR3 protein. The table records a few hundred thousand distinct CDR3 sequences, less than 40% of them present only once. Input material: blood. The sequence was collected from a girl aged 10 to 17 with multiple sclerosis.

In DNA form, the CDR3 reads TGTGCCAGCAGCCTCCTCCCCGGGTTCTACACCTTC. Its protein product is CASSLLPGFYTF. The V call is TRBV28, the J call TRBJ1-2, with D hard to call. Germline V gene data show CDR1 as MDHEN and CDR2 as SYDVKM. The CDR3 contains 12 residues. V was trimmed by 6 bases and J by 10 bases, leaving 15 bases between them.